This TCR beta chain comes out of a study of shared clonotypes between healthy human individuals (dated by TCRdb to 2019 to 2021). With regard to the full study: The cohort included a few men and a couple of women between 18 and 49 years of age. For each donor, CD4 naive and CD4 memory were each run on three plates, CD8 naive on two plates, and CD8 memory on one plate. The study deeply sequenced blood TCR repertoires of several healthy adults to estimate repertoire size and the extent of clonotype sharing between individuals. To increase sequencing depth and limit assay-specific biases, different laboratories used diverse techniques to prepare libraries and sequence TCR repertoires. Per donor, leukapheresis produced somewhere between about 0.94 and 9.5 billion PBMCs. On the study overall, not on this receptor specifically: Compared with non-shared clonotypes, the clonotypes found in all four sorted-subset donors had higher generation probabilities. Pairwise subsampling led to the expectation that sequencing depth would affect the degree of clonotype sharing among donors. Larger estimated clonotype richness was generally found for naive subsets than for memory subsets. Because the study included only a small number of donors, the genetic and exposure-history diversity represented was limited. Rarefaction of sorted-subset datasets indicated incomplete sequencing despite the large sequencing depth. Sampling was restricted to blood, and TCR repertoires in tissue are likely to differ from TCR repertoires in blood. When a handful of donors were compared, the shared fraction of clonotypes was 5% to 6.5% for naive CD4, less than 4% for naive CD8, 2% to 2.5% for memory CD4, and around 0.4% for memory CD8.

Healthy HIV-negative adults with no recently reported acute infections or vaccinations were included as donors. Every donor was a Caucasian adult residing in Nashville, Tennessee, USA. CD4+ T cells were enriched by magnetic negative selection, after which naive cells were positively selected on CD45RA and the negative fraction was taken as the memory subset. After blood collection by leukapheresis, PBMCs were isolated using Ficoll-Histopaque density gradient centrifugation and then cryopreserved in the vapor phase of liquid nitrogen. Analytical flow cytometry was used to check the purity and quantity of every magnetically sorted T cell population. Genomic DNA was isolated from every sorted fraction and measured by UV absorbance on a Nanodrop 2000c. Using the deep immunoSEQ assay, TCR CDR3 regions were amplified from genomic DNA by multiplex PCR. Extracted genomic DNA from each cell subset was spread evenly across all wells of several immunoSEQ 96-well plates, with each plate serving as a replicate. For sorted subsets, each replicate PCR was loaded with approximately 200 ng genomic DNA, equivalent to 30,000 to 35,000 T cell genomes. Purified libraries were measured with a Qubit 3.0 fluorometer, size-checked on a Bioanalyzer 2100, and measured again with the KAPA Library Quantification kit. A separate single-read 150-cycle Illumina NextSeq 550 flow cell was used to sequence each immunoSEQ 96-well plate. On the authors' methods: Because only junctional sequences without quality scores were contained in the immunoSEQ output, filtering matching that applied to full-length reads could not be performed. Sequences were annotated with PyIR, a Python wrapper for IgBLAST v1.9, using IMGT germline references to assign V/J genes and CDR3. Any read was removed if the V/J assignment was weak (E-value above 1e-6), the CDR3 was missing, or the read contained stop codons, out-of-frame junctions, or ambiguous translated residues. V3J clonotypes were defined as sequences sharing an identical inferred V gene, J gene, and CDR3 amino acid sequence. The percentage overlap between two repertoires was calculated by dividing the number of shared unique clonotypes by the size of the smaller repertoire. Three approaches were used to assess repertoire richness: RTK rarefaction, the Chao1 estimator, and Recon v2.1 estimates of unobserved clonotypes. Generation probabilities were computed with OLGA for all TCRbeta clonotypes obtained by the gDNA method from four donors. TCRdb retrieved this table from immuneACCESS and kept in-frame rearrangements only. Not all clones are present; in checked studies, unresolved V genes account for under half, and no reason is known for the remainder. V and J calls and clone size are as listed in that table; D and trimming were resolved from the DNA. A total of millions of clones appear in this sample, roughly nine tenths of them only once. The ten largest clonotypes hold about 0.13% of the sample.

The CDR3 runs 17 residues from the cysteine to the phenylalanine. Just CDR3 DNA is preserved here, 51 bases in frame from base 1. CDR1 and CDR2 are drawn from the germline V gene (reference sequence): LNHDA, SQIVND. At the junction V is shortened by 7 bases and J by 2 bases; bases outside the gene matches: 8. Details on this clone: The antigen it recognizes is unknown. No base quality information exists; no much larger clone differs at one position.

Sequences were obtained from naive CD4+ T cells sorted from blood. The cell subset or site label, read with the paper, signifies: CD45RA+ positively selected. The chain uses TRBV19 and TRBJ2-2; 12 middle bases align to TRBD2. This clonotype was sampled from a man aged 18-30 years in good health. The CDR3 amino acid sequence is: CASNLAGGPQNTGELFF. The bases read TGTGCCAGTAATCTAGCGGGGGGGCCCCAAAACACCGGGGAGCTGTTTTTT.